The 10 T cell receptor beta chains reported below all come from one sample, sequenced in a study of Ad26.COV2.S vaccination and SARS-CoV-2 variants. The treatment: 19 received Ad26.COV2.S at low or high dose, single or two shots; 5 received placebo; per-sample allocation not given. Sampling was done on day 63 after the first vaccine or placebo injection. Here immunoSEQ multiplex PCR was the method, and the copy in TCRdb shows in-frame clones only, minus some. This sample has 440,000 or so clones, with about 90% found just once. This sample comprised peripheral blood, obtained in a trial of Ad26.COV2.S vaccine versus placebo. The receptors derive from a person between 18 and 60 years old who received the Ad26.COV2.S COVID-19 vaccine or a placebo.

This CDR3 is CASSYSGTGNTIYF. CDR3 in DNA: TGTGCCAGCAGTTATTCCGGGACTGGAAACACCATATATTTT. The chain recombines TRBV27 with TRBJ1-3; D is undetermined. V was cut by 4 bases and J by 2 bases, with 9 bases left in between. Germline lookup yields CDR1 MNHEY and CDR2 SMNVEV (reference sequence). The CDR3 runs 14 residues.

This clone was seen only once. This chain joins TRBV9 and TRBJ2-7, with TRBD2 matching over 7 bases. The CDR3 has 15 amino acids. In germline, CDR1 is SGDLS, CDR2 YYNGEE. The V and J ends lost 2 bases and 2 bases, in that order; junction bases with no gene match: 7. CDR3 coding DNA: TGTGCCAGCAGCGTCAGAGCGGGATCCCCCTACGAGCAGTACTTC. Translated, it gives CASSVRAGSPYEQYF.

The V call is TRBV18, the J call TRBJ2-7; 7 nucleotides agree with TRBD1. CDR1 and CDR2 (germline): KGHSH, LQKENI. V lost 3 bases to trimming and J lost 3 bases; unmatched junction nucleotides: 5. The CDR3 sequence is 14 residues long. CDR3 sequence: CASSPITGDYEQYF. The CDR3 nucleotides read TGTGCCAGCTCACCCATAACAGGGGACTACGAGCAGTACTTC.

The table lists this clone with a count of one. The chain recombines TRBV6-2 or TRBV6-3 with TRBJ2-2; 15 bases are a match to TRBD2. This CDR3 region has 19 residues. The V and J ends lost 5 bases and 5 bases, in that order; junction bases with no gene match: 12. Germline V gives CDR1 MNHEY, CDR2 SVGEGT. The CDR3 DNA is TGTGCCAGCAGTGATCTTTGGACTAGCGGGAGGGCCGGTACCGGGGAGCTGTTTTTT. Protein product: CASSDLWTSGRAGTGELFF.

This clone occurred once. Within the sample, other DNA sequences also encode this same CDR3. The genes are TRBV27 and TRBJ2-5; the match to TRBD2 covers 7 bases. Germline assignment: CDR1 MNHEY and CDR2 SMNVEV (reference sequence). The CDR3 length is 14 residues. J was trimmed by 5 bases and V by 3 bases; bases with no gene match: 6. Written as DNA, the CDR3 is TGTGCCAGCAGTTTCGGCGGGGGAGGGGAGACCCAGTACTTC. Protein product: CASSFGGGGETQYF.

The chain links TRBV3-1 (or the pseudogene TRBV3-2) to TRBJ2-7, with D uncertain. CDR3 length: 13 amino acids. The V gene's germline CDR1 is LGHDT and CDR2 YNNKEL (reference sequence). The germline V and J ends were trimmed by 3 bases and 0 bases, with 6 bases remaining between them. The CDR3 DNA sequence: TGTGCCAGCAGCCAGGTTCCCTCCTACGAGCAGTACTTC. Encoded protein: CASSQVPSYEQYF.

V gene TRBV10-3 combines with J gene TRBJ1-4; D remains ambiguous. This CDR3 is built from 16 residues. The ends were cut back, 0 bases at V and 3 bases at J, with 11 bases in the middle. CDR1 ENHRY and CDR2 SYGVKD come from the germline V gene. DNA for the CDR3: TGTGCCATCAGTGAGTCCATGGGGTCGGCTAATGAAAAACTGTTTTTT. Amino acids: CAISESMGSANEKLFF.

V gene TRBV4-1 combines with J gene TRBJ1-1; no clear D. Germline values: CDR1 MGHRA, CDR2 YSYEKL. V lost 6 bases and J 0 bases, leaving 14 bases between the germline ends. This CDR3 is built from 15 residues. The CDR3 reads CASSPVKAMNTEAFF. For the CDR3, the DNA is TGCGCCAGCAGTCCCGTTAAAGCCATGAACACTGAAGCTTTCTTT.

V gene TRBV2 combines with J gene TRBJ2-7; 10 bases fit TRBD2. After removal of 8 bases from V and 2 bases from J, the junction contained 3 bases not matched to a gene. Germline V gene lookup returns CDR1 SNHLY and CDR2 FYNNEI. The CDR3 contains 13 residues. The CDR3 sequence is CASGSGRAYEQYF. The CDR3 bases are TGTGCCAGCGGCAGCGGGAGGGCCTACGAGCAGTACTTC.

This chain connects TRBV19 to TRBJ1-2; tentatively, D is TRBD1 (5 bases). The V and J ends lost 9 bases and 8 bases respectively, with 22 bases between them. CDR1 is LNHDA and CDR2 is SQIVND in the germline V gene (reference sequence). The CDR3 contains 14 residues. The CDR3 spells CASTKRLGREGYTF. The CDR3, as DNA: TGTGCCAGCACAAAGAGGTTGGGCAGGGAAGGCTACACCTTC.